The 12 T cell receptor beta chains below come from one sample, sequenced in a study of glioma-infiltrating T cells after dendritic cell vaccination. Only in-frame clones appear in the TCRdb table, and some are missing; sequencing was by immunoSEQ multiplex PCR. The data hold fewer than 65,000 clones, with about 91% observed a single time. This sample's time point: after dendritic cell vaccination, including at tumor progression/relapse. Source: blood, taken after dendritic cell vaccination. These receptors were collected from a human donor with glioblastoma.

The J gene is TRBJ1-1, the V gene TRBV4-1, with D unclear. The V gene lost 2 bases and the J gene lost 0 bases, with 16 bases spanning the gap. This CDR3 spans 17 amino acids. Germline V CDR1 and CDR2: MGHRA, YSYEKL. The CDR3 is CASSQPIPTSMNTEAFF. CDR3 in DNA: TGCGCCAGCAGCCAACCCATCCCTACCTCAATGAACACTGAAGCTTTCTTT.

As DNA, the CDR3 is TGCGCCAGCAGCCAAGCGGAGCGGGAGAAGAAGCAGTACTTC. This codes for CASSQAEREKKQYF. V usage is TRBV4-1 and J usage is TRBJ2-5; 8 bases agree with TRBD2. V dropped 1 base and J dropped 11; count of bases not matched to a gene: 9. The CDR3 spans 14 residues. CDR1 is MGHRA, CDR2 YSYEKL, per germline.

The V call is TRBV5-1, the J call TRBJ2-1; D might be TRBD1 (6 bases). Germline lookup yields CDR1 SGHRS and CDR2 YFSETQ. The CDR3 contains 14 residues. The V end lost 0 bases, the J end lost 9 bases, and 13 bases lay between the germline ends. The CDR3 protein is CASSLAGRGSEQFF. The CDR3 DNA reads TGCGCCAGCAGCTTGGCCGGCAGGGGAAGTGAGCAGTTCTTC.

The chain is built from TRBV7-2 and TRBJ1-4; TRBD1 matches at 11 bases. The CDR3 totals 16 residues. V trimming: 3 bases; J trimming: 7 bases; junction bases outside the gene matches: 7. CDR1 SGHTA and CDR2 FQGNSA come from the germline V gene. CDR3 in amino acids: CASSFSSGTGGEKLFF. The CDR3 region has the DNA TGTGCCAGCAGCTTTTCGTCCGGGACAGGGGGTGAAAAACTGTTTTTT.

J is TRBJ2-1 and V is TRBV10-3; TRBD1 might be the D (7 bases). V was shortened by 10 bases and J by 9 bases, with 13 bases between the two germline ends. Looked up from germline, CDR1 is ENHRY and CDR2 is SYGVKD. The CDR3 is 11 residues long. CDR3 in DNA: TGTGCCACGTCAGGGGGGCGTGAGCAGTTCTTC. It yields the protein CATSGGREQFF.

This chain connects TRBV28 to TRBJ2-5; tentatively, D is TRBD1 (6 bases). In germline, CDR1 is MDHEN, CDR2 SYDVKM. Trimming removed 7 bases from V and 11 bases from J, with 17 bases in between. The CDR3 is 12 residues long. CDR3 sequence (DNA): TGTGCCAGCACCCCACCCAGGGGTTTTCAGTACTTC. Protein product: CASTPPRGFQYF.

The gene calls are TRBV4-2 and TRBJ2-4, with TRBD2 matching 8 bases. The CDR3 covers 17 residues. V was pared by 4 bases and J by 6 bases, with 14 bases of the junction left unmatched. Germline values: CDR1 LGHNA, CDR2 YNFKEQ. The CDR3: CASSPNPGGGSVNIQYF. For the CDR3, the DNA is TGTGCCAGCAGCCCAAACCCGGGAGGGGGGTCTGTAAACATTCAGTACTTC.

V is TRBV11-2 and J is TRBJ1-3; D perhaps matches TRBD1 (6 bases). The germline V and J ends were trimmed by 6 bases and 0 bases, with 15 bases remaining between them. CDR1 and CDR2 from the germline V gene are SGHAT and FQNNGV. The CDR3 sequence is 16 residues long. The DNA for the CDR3 is TGTGCCAGCAGTTCATGGGGGCAGTACTCTGGAAACACCATATATTTT. Encoded protein: CASSSWGQYSGNTIYF.

Notes on this clone: A read error may produce the germline difference seen at one junction end. V and J are TRBV30 and TRBJ2-3; 9 bases line up with TRBD2. Germline assignment: CDR1 GTSNPN and CDR2 SVGIG (reference sequence). The length of the CDR3 is 14 residues. CDR3: CAGRVAGVTDTQYF. In nucleotides, the CDR3 is TGTGCCGGGAGGGTAGCGGGAGTCACAGATACGCAGTATTTT. Full variable domain (outside the CDR3, taken from reference TRBV30 and TRBJ2-3): SQTIHQWPATLVQPVGSPLSLECTVEGTSNPNLYWYRQAAGRGLQLLFYSVGIGQISSEVPQNLSASRPQDRQFILSSKKLLLSDSGFYLCAGRVAGVTDTQYFGPGTRLTVL.

This clone was recorded only once. V usage is TRBV6-5 and J usage is TRBJ1-1; 7 bases agree with TRBD1. CDR3 length equals 13 residues. The germline gives CDR1 MNHEY, CDR2 SVGAGI. After removal of 10 bases from V and 4 bases from J, the junction contained 9 bases not matched to a gene. Written as DNA, the CDR3 is TGTGCCACTCAGGGACAGCTAAGCACTGAAGCTTTCTTT. Translating it yields CATQGQLSTEAFF.

This chain uses TRBV28 with TRBJ1-2; D not certain. The CDR3 is 14 residues long. CDR1 MDHEN and CDR2 SYDVKM come from the germline V gene. V dropped 10 bases and J dropped 1 base, with 16 bases sitting between them. In DNA form, the CDR3 reads TGTGCCACCTACTCCAGCGGGATTAACTATGGCTACACCTTC. Protein sequence: CATYSSGINYGYTF.

The chain joins TRBV10-2 to TRBJ2-7, with D hard to call. Trimming removed 5 bases at V and 0 bases at J, with 14 bases between. Germline CDR1 reads WSHSY; CDR2 reads SAAADI. This CDR3 has 15 residues. The CDR3 protein is CASSTQITYSYEQYF. CDR3 DNA sequence: TGCGCCAGCAGTACACAGATTACTTACTCCTACGAGCAGTACTTC.